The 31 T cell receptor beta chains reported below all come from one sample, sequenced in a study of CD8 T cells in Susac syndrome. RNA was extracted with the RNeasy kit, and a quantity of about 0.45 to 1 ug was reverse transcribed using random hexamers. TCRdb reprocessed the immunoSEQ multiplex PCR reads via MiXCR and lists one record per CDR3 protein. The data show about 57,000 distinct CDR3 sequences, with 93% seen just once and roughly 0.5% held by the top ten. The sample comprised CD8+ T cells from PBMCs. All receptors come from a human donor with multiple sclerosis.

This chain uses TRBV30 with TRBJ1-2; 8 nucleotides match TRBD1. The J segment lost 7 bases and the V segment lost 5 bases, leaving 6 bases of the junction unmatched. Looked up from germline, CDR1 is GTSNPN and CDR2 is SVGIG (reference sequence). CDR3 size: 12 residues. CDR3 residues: CAWVQGAGGYTF. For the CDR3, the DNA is TGTGCCTGGGTCCAGGGGGCCGGTGGCTACACCTTC.

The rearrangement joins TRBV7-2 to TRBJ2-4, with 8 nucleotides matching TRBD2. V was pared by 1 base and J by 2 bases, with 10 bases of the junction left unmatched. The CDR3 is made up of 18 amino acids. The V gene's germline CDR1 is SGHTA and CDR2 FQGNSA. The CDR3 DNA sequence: TGTGCCAGCAGCTTAGGCCCAGCGGGGGTTCTTTCCAAAAACATTCAGTACTTC. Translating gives CASSLGPAGVLSKNIQYF.

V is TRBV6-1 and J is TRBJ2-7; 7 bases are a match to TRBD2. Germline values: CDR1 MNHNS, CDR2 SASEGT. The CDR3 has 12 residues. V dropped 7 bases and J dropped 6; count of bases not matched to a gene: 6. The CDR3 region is CASIGGTTEQYF. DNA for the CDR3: TGTGCCAGCATCGGGGGGACTACCGAGCAGTACTTC.

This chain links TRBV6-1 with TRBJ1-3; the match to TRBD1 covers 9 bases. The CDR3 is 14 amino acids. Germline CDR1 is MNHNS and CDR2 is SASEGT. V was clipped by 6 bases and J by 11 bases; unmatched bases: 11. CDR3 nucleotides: TGTGCCAGCAGCGACAGGGGGGTAGTCGCCGCCATATATTTT. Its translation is CASSDRGVVAAIYF.

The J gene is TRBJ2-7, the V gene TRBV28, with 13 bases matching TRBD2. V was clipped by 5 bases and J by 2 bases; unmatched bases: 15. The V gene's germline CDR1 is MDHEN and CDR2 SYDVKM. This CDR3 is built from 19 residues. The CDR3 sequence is CASSPLGTSGGANPYEQYF. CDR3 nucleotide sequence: TGTGCCAGCAGTCCCCTGGGAACTAGCGGGGGGGCCAACCCCTACGAGCAGTACTTC. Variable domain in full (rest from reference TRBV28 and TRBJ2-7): DVKVTQSSRYLVKRTGEKVFLECVQDMDHENMFWYRQDPGLGLRLIYFSYDVKMKEKGDIPEGYSVSREKKERFSLILESASTNQTSMYLCASSPLGTSGGANPYEQYFGPGTRLTVT.

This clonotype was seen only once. CDR3 residues: CATSRDLGTELYNEQFF. The CDR3 coding sequence is TGTGCCACCAGCAGAGATCTCGGGACAGAACTCTACAATGAGCAGTTCTTC. The chain is built from TRBV15 and TRBJ2-1; 7 nucleotides line up with TRBD1. In germline, CDR1 is LNHNV, CDR2 YYDKDF (reference sequence). CDR3 size: 17 residues. With V trimmed by 0 bases and J by 3 bases, 8 bases remained unmatched.

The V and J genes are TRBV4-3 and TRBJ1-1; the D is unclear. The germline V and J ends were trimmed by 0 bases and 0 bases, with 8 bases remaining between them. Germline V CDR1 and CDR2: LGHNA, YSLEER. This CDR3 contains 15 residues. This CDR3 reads CASSQDRALNTEAFF. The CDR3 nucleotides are TGCGCCAGCAGCCAAGATCGAGCGTTGAACACTGAAGCTTTCTTT.

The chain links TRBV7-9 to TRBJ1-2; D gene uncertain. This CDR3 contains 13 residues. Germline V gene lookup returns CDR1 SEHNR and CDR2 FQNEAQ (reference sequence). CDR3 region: CATAWGGNYGYTF. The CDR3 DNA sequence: TGTGCGACCGCGTGGGGAGGGAACTATGGCTACACCTTC.

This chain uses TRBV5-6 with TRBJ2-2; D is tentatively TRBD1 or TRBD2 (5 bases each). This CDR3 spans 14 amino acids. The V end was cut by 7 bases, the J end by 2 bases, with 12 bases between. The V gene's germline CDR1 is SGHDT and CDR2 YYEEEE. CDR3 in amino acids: CASALRDNTGELFF. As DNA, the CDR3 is TGTGCCAGCGCTCTCAGGGACAACACCGGGGAGCTGTTTTTT.

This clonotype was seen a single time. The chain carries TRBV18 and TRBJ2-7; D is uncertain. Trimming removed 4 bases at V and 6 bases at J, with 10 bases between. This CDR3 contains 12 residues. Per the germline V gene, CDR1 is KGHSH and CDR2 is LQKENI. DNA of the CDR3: TGTGCCAGCTCACAACTGCTAGGCGAGCAGTACTTC. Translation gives CASSQLLGEQYF.

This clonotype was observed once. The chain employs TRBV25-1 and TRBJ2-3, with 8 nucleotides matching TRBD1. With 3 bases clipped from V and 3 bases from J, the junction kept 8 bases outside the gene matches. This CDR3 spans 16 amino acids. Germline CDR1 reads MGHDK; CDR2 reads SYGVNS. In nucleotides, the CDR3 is TGTGCCAGCAGTGACCTTCAGGGGGCGCTGACAGATACGCAGTATTTT. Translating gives CASSDLQGALTDTQYF.

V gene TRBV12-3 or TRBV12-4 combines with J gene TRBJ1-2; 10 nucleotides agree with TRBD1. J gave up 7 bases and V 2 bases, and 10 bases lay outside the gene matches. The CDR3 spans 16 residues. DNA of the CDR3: TGTGCCAGCAGTTTAATCTCGGACAGGGGGTCGGGTGGCTACACCTTC. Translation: CASSLISDRGSGGYTF.

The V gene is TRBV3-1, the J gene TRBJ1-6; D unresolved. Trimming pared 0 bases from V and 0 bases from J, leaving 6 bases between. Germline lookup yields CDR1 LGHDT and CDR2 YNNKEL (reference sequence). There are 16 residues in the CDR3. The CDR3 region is CASSQDMHSYNSPLHF. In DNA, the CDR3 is TGTGCCAGCAGCCAAGATATGCACTCCTATAATTCACCCCTCCACTTT.

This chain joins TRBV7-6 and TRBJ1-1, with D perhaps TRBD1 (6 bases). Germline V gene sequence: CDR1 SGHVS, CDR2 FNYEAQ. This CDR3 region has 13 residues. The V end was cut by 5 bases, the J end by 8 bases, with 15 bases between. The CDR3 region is CASSTGTWGEAFF. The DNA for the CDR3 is TGTGCCAGCAGCACAGGGACATGGGGAGAAGCTTTCTTT.

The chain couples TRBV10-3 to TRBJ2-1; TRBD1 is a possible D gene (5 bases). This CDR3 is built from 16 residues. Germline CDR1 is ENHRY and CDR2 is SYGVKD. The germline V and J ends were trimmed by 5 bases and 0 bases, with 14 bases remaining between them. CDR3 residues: CAISTSRASSYNEQFF. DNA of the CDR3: TGTGCCATCAGTACCTCCAGGGCGAGCTCCTACAATGAGCAGTTCTTC.

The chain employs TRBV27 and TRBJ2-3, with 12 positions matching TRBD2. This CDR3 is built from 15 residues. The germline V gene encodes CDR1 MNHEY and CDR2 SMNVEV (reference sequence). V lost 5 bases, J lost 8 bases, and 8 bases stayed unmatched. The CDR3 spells CASSPIGLAGITQYF. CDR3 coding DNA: TGTGCCAGCAGTCCGATAGGACTAGCGGGGATTACGCAGTATTTT.

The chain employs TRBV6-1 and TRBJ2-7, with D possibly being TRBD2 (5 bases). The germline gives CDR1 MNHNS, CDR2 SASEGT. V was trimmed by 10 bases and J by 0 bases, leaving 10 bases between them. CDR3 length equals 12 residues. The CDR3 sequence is CATGLFSYEQYF. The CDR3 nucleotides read TGTGCCACCGGACTGTTCTCCTACGAGCAGTACTTC.

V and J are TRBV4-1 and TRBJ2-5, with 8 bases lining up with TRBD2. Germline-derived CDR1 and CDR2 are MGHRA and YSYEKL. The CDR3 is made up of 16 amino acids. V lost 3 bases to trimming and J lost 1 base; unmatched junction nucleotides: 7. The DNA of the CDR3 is TGCGCCAGCAGCCATTTACTAGCGGTGGGCCAAGAGACCCAGTACTTC. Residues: CASSHLLAVGQETQYF.

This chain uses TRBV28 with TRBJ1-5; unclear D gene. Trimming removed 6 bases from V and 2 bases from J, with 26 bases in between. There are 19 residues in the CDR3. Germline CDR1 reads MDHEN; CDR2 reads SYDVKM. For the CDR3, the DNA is TGTGCCAGCAGCTCTTACCTTCAATCGATCGAGAGGGGCAATCAGCCCCAGCATTTT. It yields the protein CASSSYLQSIERGNQPQHF.

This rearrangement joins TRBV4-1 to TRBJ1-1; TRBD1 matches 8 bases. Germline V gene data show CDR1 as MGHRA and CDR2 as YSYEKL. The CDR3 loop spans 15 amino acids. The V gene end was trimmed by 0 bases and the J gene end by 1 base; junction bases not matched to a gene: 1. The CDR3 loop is CASSQDQGANTEAFF. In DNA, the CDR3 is TGCGCCAGCAGCCAAGATCAGGGGGCGAACACTGAAGCTTTCTTT.

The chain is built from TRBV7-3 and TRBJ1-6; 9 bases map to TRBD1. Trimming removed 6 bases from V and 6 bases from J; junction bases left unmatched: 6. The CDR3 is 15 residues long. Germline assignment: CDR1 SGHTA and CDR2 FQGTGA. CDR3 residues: CASRLGTGINSPLHF. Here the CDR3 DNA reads TGTGCCAGCAGACTTGGGACAGGGATTAATTCACCCCTCCACTTT.

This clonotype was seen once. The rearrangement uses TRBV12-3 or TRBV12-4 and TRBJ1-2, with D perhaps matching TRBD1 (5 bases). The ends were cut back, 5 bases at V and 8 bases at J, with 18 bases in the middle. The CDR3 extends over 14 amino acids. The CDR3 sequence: CASSKGRPSDGYTF. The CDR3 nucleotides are TGTGCCAGCAGTAAGGGACGGCCCTCCGACGGCTACACCTTC.

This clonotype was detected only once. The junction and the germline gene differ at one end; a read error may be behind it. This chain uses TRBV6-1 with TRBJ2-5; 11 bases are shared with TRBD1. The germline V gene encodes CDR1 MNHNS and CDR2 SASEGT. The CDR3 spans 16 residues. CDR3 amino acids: CACSEAVGTGGETQYF. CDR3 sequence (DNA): TGTGCCTGCAGTGAAGCGGTGGGGACAGGGGGAGAGACCCAGTACTTC.

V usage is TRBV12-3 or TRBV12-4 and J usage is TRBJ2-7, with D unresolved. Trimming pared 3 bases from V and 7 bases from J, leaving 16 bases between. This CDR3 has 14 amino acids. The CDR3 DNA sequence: TGTGCCAGCAGTTTTAGTCCGCTGAGCGAGGAGCAGTACTTC. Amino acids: CASSFSPLSEEQYF.

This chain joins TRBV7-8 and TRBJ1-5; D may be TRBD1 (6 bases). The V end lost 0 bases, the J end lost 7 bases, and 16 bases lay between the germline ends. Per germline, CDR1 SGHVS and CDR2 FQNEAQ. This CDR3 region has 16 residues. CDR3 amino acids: CASSLALAGVGQPQHF. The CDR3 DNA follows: TGTGCCAGCAGCTTAGCGCTGGCAGGGGTAGGACAGCCCCAGCATTTT.

The CDR3 loop reads CASSGTAINQPQHF. The CDR3 DNA reads TGTGCCAGCAGTGGGACAGCGATAAATCAGCCCCAGCATTTT. V and J are TRBV27 and TRBJ1-5, with 7 bases lining up with TRBD1. J was trimmed by 4 bases and V by 5 bases; bases with no gene match: 5. The CDR3 is 14 amino acids. Per the germline V gene, CDR1 is MNHEY and CDR2 is SMNVEV (reference sequence).

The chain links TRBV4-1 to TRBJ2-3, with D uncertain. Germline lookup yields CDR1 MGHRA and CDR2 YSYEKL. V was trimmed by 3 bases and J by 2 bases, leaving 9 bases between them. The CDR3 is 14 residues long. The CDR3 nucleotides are TGCGCCAGCAGCCACCCTGGGCCCACAGATACGCAGTATTTT. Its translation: CASSHPGPTDTQYF.

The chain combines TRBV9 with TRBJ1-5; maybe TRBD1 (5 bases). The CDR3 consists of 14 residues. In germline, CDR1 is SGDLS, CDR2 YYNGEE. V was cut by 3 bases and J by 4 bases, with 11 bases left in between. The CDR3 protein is CASSARDGNQPQHF. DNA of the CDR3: TGTGCCAGCAGCGCCAGGGATGGGAATCAGCCCCAGCATTTT.

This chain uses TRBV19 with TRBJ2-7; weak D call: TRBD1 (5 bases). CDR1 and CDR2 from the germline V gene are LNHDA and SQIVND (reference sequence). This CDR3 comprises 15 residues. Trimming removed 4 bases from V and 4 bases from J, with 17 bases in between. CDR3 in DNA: TGTGCCAGTAGTAACTCGGTTCAGGGATCTTACGAGCAGTACTTC. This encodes CASSNSVQGSYEQYF.

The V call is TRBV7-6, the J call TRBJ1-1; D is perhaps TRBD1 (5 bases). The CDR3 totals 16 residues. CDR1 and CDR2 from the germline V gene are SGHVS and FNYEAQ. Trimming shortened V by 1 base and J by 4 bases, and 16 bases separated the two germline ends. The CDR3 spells CASSLERSGSGTEAFF. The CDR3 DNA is TGTGCCAGCAGCTTAGAAAGGTCAGGGTCGGGCACTGAAGCTTTCTTT. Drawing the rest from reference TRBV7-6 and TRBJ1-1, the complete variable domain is GAGVSQSPRYKVTKRGQDVALRCDPISGHVSLYWYRQALGQGPEFLTYFNYEAQQDKSGLPNDRFSAERPEGSISTLTIQRTEQRDSAMYRCASSLERSGSGTEAFFGQGTRLTVV.

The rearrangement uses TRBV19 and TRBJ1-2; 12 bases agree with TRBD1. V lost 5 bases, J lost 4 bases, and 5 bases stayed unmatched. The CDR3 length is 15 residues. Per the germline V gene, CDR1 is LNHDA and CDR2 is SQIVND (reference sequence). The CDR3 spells CASSAGTGGSYGYTF. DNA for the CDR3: TGTGCCAGTAGTGCCGGGACAGGGGGCAGCTATGGCTACACCTTC.